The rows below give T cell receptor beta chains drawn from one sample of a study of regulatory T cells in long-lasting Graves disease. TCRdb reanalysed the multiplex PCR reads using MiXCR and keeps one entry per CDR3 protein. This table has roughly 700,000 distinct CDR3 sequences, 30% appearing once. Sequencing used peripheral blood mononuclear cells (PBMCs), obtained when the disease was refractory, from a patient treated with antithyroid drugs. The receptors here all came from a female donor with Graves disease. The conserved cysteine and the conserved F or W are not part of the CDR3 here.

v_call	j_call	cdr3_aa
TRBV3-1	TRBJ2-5	ASSQSSGSQETQY
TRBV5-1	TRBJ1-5	ASSPALGSNQPQH
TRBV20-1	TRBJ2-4	SATSGPGGIAKNIQY
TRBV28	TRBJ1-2	ASRKGAGGHGYT
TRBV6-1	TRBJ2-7	ASSESY
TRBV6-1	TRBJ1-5	ASSTPGTPNQPQH
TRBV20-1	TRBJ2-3	SATRPSGTTDTQY
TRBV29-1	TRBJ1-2	SVAAGNYGYT
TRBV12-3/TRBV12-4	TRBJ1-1	ASSSRRVVNTEAF
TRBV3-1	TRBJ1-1	ASSQAGQGAGAF
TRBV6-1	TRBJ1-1	ASSVIPLSTELNTEAF
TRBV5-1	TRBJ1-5	ASSDGRSNQPQH
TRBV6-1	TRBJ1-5	ASRMDGSNQPQH
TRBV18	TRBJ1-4	ASSPTDSPNEKLF
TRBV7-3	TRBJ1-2	ASSHRADNYGYT
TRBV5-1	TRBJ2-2	ASSLGQGTGELF
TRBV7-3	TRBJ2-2	ASSQTGEGELF
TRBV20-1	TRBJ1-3	SAVDRGGGNTIY
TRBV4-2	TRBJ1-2	ASSQDLRESAGYT
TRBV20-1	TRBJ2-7	SARGGPSYEQY
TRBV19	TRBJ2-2	ASKEAGGSTGELF
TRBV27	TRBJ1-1	ASSFDANTEAF
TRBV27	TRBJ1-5	ASSPGGHQPQH
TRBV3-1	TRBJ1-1	ASSQVGRRNTEAF
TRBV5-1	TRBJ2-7	ASSFRTSGNEQY
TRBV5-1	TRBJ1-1	ASSLGDSGTNIKAF
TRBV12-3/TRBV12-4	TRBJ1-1	ASSSGAHPRAF
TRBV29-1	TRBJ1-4	SVEGGDGLF
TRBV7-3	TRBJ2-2	ASSDSGETGELF
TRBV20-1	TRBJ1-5	SARPAGGRTNQPQH
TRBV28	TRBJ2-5	ASSLNLGGKETQY
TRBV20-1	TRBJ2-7	SASQLVGREQY
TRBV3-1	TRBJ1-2	ASSQAGGGNGYT
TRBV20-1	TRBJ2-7	SARPRGPVPSYEQY
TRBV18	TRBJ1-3	ASSPFARGVQRNTIY
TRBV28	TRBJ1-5	ASSLDGYQPQH
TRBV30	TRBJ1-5	AWSVTDRFYQPQH
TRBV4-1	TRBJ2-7	ASSVTGGKWY